Sequencing of this T cell receptor (beta chain) was carried out in a study of blood T cell repertoires in COVID-19. Study background: Samples representing acute and convalescent COVID-19 were sourced from the United States, Italy and Spain.

Per the authors' pipeline: The authors estimated nucleated cell counts from reference gene primer amplification. The data were produced by immunoSEQ multiplex PCR, yet TCRdb's version contains in-frame clones alone and is incomplete. V, J and clone size are taken as reported in that table, and D and trimming were inferred from the DNA itself. The table lists some 200,000 clones, about 85% of them singletons, with about 1.8% in the top ten. Germline V CDR1 and CDR2: MDHEN, SYDVKM. With 3 bases removed from V and 8 bases from J, the gap between germline ends came to 9 bases. CDR3 length: 12 amino acids.

Sequencing was done on a sample of peripheral blood. This receptor was obtained from a man between 70 and 80 years old with acute or convalescent COVID-19. The chain has TRBV28 and TRBJ2-3; perhaps TRBD1 as D (5 bases). CDR3 nucleotides: TGTGCCAGCAGTTTGGGAAGGGGTACGCAGTATTTT. This codes for CASSLGRGTQYF.